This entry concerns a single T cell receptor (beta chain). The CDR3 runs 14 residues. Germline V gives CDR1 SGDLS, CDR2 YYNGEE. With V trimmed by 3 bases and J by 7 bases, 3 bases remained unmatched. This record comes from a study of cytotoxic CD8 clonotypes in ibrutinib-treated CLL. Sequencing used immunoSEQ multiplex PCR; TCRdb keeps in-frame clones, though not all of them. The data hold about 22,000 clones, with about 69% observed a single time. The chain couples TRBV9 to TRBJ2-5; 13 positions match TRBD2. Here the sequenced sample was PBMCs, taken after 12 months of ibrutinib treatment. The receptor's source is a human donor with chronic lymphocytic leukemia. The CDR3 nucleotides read TGTGCCAGCAGCGCTCGGACTAGCGGGGGGACCCAGTACTTC. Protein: CASSARTSGGTQYF.